This T cell receptor beta chain appears in the sequencing data of a study of blood T cell repertoires in COVID-19. Study-level information: The origin of the acute and convalescent COVID-19 samples was the United States, Italy and Spain.

Data came from immunoSEQ multiplex PCR; TCRdb stores just in-frame clones and leaves some out. The sample consists of 85,000 to 100,000 clones, around nine tenths of them appearing once. The CDR3 is 13 residues long. Germline V gene sequence: CDR1 LNHNV, CDR2 YYDKDF (reference sequence). V was pared by 3 bases and J by 8 bases, with 6 bases of the junction left unmatched. The sequencing input was peripheral blood. This TCR was recovered from a man in his forties or fifties with COVID-19, enrolled during active disease. The chain joins TRBV15 to TRBJ1-2, with 7 bases fitting TRBD1. CDR3 loop: CATSSRQGKGYTF. The CDR3 DNA reads TGTGCCACCAGCAGTCGACAGGGTAAAGGCTACACCTTC.